What follows describes a single T cell receptor (beta chain). Its antigen is as yet unknown. Assay: immunoSEQ multiplex PCR; the TCRdb copy retains only in-frame clones and omits some. This table has around 120,000 clones, around four fifths appearing once. This sample stems from a study of a mutant IDH1 vaccine in newly diagnosed glioma. Study-wide background: Patients had eight vaccinations, in weeks 1, 3, 5, 7, 11, 15, 19 and 23. With temozolomide cycles, or 4-6 weeks after radiotherapy alone, vaccination was started. Prior therapy was radiotherapy, temozolomide, or both; most received both.

Study-level findings and limits: Among patients, around 93% showed immune responses induced by the vaccine.

Stated time point: week 11, during vaccination. The vaccine gave 300 ug of a 20-mer mutant IDH1 peptide subcutaneously per dose. The sample here was PBMCs, taken from a glioma patient whose treatment included an IDH1 peptide vaccine. The clonotype originates from a man aged 40-49 years with glioma.

The CDR3, as DNA: TGTGCCACCGCGGGGGGGTATAATTCACCCCTCCACTTT. Translated: CATAGGYNSPLHF. The V and J genes are TRBV7-8 and TRBJ1-6; D may be TRBD1 (5 bases). From germline, CDR1 is SGHVS and CDR2 FQNEAQ. Trimming took 10 bases from V and 4 from J, leaving 11 bases between them. The CDR3 is 13 residues long.